This TCR beta chain was profiled in a study of shared clonotypes between healthy human individuals. CD45RO-negative cells were positively selected for CCR7, leaving out terminally differentiated effector memory CD45RA+ cells. Sequencing used immunoSEQ multiplex PCR; TCRdb keeps in-frame clones, though not all of them. The profile shows fewer than 700,000 clones, about 95% of them singletons. The CDR3 totals 13 residues. The V end was cut by 3 bases, the J end by 14 bases, with 14 bases between. The germline V gene encodes CDR1 SGHDN and CDR2 FVKESK. The chain recombines TRBV14 with TRBJ1-6; D call uncertain. The receptor was derived from a woman aged 25 to 45 in good health. Sequencing was done on a sample of naive CD8+ T cells sorted from blood. CDR3 residues: CASSQLREAALHF. DNA of the CDR3: TGTGCCAGCAGCCAGCTACGGGAGGCAGCCCTCCACTTT.